This T cell receptor beta chain was identified in a study of blood T cell repertoires in COVID-19. Study-level information: In each case, the material was cDNA or gDNA derived from T cells, B-cell-depleted T cells, or PBMCs.

As originally analysed: Amplified reference gene primers provided the basis for estimating nucleated cell counts. The table came from immunoSEQ multiplex PCR; TCRdb's copy has only in-frame clones and leaves some out. V and J calls and clone size are given by that table; D and trimming were obtained from the DNA. The sample has under 250,000 clones; under 85% are singletons. J gave up 1 base and V 4 bases, and 8 bases lay outside the gene matches. Germline V gene data show CDR1 as SGHRS and CDR2 as YFSETQ. This CDR3 has 16 amino acids. This TCR derives from a man between 60 and 75 years old who had recovered from COVID-19. The sequencing input was PBMCs or T cells enriched from blood (not recorded which). The chain has TRBV5-1 and TRBJ2-5; the match to TRBD2 covers 9 bases. The CDR3 DNA follows: TGCGCCAGCAGCCTGATTAGCGGGGGTTCCCAAGAGACCCAGTACTTC. The encoded protein is CASSLISGGSQETQYF.